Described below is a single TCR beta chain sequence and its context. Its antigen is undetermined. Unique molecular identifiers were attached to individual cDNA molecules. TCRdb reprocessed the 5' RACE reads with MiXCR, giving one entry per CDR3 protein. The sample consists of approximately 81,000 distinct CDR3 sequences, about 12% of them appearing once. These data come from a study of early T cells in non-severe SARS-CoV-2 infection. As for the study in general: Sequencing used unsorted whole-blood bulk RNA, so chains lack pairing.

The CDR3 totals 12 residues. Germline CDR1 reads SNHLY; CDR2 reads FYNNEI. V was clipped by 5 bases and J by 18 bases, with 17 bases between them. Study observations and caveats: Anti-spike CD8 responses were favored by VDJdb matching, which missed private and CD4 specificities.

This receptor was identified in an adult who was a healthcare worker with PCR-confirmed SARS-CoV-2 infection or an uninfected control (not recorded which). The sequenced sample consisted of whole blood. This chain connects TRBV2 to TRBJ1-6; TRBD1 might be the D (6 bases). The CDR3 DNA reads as TGTGCCAGCAGTATAGGCTACACAGGGAACCACTTT. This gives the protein CASSIGYTGNHF.